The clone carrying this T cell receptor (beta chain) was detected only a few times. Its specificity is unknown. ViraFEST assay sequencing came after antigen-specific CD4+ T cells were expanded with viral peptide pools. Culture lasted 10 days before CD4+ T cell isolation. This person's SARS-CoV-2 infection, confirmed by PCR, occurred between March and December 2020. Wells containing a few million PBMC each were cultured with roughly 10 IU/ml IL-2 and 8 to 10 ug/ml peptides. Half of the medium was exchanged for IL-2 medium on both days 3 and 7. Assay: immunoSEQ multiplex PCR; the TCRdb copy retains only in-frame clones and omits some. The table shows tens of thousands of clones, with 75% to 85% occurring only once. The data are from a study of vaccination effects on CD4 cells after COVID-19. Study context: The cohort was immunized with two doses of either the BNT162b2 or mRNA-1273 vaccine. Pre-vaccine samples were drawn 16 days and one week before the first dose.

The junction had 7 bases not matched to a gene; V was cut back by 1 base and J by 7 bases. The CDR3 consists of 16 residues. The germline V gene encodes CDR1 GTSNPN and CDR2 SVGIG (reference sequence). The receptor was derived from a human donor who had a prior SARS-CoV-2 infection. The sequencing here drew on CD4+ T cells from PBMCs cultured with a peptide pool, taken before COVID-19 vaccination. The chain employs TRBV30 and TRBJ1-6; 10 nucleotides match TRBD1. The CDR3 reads CAWSGGTGVGNSPLHF. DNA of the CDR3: TGTGCCTGGAGTGGGGGGACAGGGGTAGGGAATTCACCCCTCCACTTT. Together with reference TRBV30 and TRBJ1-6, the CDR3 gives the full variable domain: SQTIHQWPATLVQPVGSPLSLECTVEGTSNPNLYWYRQAAGRGLQLLFYSVGIGQISSEVPQNLSASRPQDRQFILSSKKLLLSDSGFYLCAWSGGTGVGNSPLHFGNGTRLTVT.